The 22 T cell receptor beta chains presented below share a single source sample, sequenced in a study of T cell repertoires in cytomegalovirus infection. No antigen has been identified for these receptors. TCRdb reanalysed the reads using MiXCR and keeps one entry per CDR3 protein. The data hold around 340,000 distinct CDR3 sequences, with roughly 29% observed a single time. This sample comprised cultured PBMCs, obtained from culture after CMV antigen stimulation. The receptors were sampled from a human donor in good health (CMV status not recorded). Some clones in this sample may be carry-over from other donors' samples.

The rearrangement joins TRBV20-1 to TRBJ2-7; no definite D call. CDR1 DFQATT and CDR2 SNEGSKA come from the germline V gene (reference sequence). CDR3 length equals 15 residues. Trimming stripped 1 base from V and 5 bases from J, with 18 bases between. CDR3 sequence: CSARGDLINSNEQYF. DNA for the CDR3: TGCAGTGCTAGAGGAGATCTCATTAATTCCAACGAGCAGTACTTC.

This clonotype turned up a few times. A read error may account for a junction end that differs from germline. J is TRBJ2-5 and V is TRBV4-1; 9 nucleotides match TRBD2. The CDR3 is made up of 17 amino acids. Germline loops: CDR1 MGHRA, CDR2 YSYEKL. Here the CDR3 reads CASSQDGGGGGQETQYF. CDR3 sequence (DNA): TGTGCCAGCAGCCAAGACGGTGGCGGGGGGGGACAAGAGACCCAGTACTTC.

The sample holds a few counts of this clonotype. This sequence joins TRBV7-3 and TRBJ2-1; D unresolved. V was pared by 6 bases and J by 8 bases, with 17 bases between. Germline CDR1 SGHTA, CDR2 FQGTGA. The CDR3 sequence is 14 residues long. CDR3 bases: TGTGCCAGCAGTCGGACCGCCCTTTGGGATGAGCAGTTCTTC. It encodes CASSRTALWDEQFF.

The genes are TRBV15 and TRBJ1-2, with no clear D. V was trimmed by 2 bases and J by 3 bases, leaving 19 bases between them. CDR3 length equals 17 residues. Germline V gene data show CDR1 as LNHNV and CDR2 as YYDKDF (reference sequence). In DNA, the CDR3 is TGTGCCACCAGCAGATCATGGCCCGGGGAAGGTGACTATGGCTACACCTTC. Its protein is CATSRSWPGEGDYGYTF.

V gene TRBV6-1 combines with J gene TRBJ2-1; TRBD1 agrees at 8 bases. J gave up 8 bases and V 6 bases, and 3 bases lay outside the gene matches. This CDR3 has 12 residues. Germline CDR1 reads MNHNS; CDR2 reads SASEGT. As DNA, the CDR3 is TGTGCCAGCAGGGACAGGGCCCATGAGCAGTTCTTC. Protein product: CASRDRAHEQFF.

This clonotype was detected many times. This chain joins TRBV6-1 and TRBJ2-7; D remains unclear. CDR3 length equals 11 residues. The V end lost 11 bases, the J end lost 0 bases, and 8 bases lay between the germline ends. CDR1 is MNHNS, CDR2 SASEGT, per germline. For the CDR3, the DNA is TGTGCCGTAGAGGTCTCCTACGAGCAGTACTTC. Translated, it gives CAVEVSYEQYF.

This clonotype was seen more than once but under ten times. This chain joins TRBV7-8 and TRBJ2-3; 13 nucleotides match TRBD2. The germline V gene encodes CDR1 SGHVS and CDR2 FQNEAQ. The junction had 2 bases not matched to a gene; V was cut back by 0 bases and J by 8 bases. This CDR3 is 15 amino acids long. The DNA of the CDR3 is TGTGCCAGCAGCTTAGCCGGGACTAGCGGGGTTACGCAGTATTTT. Protein: CASSLAGTSGVTQYF.

Ten or more counts support this clonotype. This chain connects TRBV7-2 to TRBJ2-5; D perhaps matches TRBD1 (6 bases). This CDR3 has 14 residues. Per the germline V gene, CDR1 is SGHTA and CDR2 is FQGNSA. Trimming took 1 base from V and 0 from J, leaving 6 bases between them. The CDR3 here is CASSLGTDQETQYF. CDR3 bases: TGTGCCAGCAGCTTAGGGACAGACCAAGAGACCCAGTACTTC.

This clonotype was seen more than once but under ten times. The CDR3 is CASRTDAGEKLFF. CDR3 DNA sequence: TGTGCCAGCAGAACGGACGCTGGGGAAAAACTGTTTTTT. The V call is TRBV12-3 or TRBV12-4, the J call TRBJ1-4, with unresolved D. The CDR3 is 13 amino acids. V was trimmed by 6 bases and J by 8 bases, leaving 13 bases between them.

V and J are TRBV6-6 and TRBJ1-1, with D possibly being TRBD1 (5 bases). Germline loops: CDR1 MNHNY, CDR2 SVGAGI (reference sequence). The CDR3 has 14 amino acids. V was clipped by 7 bases and J by 2 bases, with 14 bases between them. The CDR3 protein is CASILTATNTEAFF. The CDR3 nucleotides read TGTGCCAGCATTTTGACAGCGACCAACACTGAAGCTTTCTTT.

CDR3 region: CASSFVGGTRTDTQYF. CDR3 nucleotides: TGCGCCAGCAGCTTCGTCGGGGGGACAAGGACAGATACGCAGTATTTT. The chain has TRBV5-1 and TRBJ2-3; a possible D gene is TRBD2 (7 bases). The V end lost 2 bases, the J end lost 3 bases, and 16 bases lay between the germline ends. The V gene's germline CDR1 is SGHRS and CDR2 YFSETQ. The CDR3 contains 16 residues.

This clonotype was found a few times. The rearrangement links TRBV7-8 to TRBJ1-1; D perhaps matches TRBD1 (6 bases). CDR3 length: 13 residues. Per the germline V gene, CDR1 is SGHVS and CDR2 is FQNEAQ. The V gene lost 5 bases and the J gene lost 5 bases, with 12 bases spanning the gap. CDR3 protein: CASSPGARTEAFF. CDR3 nucleotides: TGTGCCAGCAGCCCAGGGGCGAGAACTGAAGCTTTCTTT.

The chain has TRBV5-1 and TRBJ2-7, with a possible D match to TRBD1 (6 bases). The germline V and J ends were trimmed by 4 bases and 2 bases, with 16 bases remaining between them. CDR1 SGHRS and CDR2 YFSETQ come from the germline V gene. This CDR3 contains 15 residues. The CDR3 DNA reads as TGCGCCAGCAGCCCGATTCCAGGGGCCCCCTACGAGCAGTACTTC. Protein sequence: CASSPIPGAPYEQYF. Combining the CDR3 with reference TRBV5-1 and TRBJ2-7 gives the whole variable domain KAGVTQTPRYLIKTRGQQVTLSCSPISGHRSVSWYQQTPGQGLQFLFEYFSETQRNKGNFPGRFSGRQFSNSRSEMNVSTLELGDSALYLCASSPIPGAPYEQYFGPGTRLTVT.

The genes are TRBV28 and TRBJ1-1, with D unresolved. Germline CDR1 MDHEN, CDR2 SYDVKM. The CDR3 loop spans 13 amino acids. Trimming took 3 bases from V and 2 from J, leaving 7 bases between them. The CDR3 loop is CASSLGINTEAFF. The CDR3 DNA sequence: TGTGCCAGCAGTTTGGGGATCAACACTGAAGCTTTCTTT.

The V call is TRBV19, the J call TRBJ2-5; 9 bases are a match to TRBD2. V was clipped by 11 bases and J by 0 bases; unmatched bases: 10. Germline assignment: CDR1 LNHDA and CDR2 SQIVND (reference sequence). The CDR3 contains 15 residues. This CDR3 is CAASEASGDQETQYF. In DNA form, the CDR3 reads TGTGCCGCCAGCGAGGCTAGCGGGGACCAAGAGACCCAGTACTTC. Supplemented by reference TRBV19 and TRBJ2-5, the full variable domain reads DGGITQSPKYLFRKEGQNVTLSCEQNLNHDAMYWYRQDPGQGLRLIYYSQIVNDFQKGDIAEGYSVSREKKESFPLTVTSAQKNPTAFYLCAASEASGDQETQYFGPGTRLLVL.

The CDR3 region has the DNA TGTGCCAGCAGTTTAGCGGCTAGCGGTTCCTACGAGCAGTACTTC. It encodes CASSLAASGSYEQYF. This chain uses TRBV28 with TRBJ2-7, with 7 bases lining up with TRBD2. The trim removed 2 bases at V and 1 base at J, leaving 5 bases unmatched. The CDR3 length is 15 residues. The V gene's germline CDR1 is MDHEN and CDR2 SYDVKM.

This clonotype has a count of ten or more. A junction boundary mismatches the germline segment, possibly from a read error. This chain links TRBV5-1 with TRBJ1-1; 7 bases align to TRBD1. CDR3 length: 14 residues. In germline, CDR1 is SGHRS, CDR2 YFSETQ. As DNA, the CDR3 is TGTGCCAGCAGCTTAGGGACAGTGAACACTGAAGCTTTCTTT. Protein: CASSLGTVNTEAFF.

A few counts support this clonotype. The rearrangement uses TRBV3-1 and TRBJ2-2; 7 bases map to TRBD1. Germline CDR1 reads LGHDT; CDR2 reads YNNKEL (reference sequence). The CDR3 runs to 17 residues. V shed 3 bases, J shed 3 bases, and the junction held 10 bases outside the gene matches. The CDR3 DNA reads as TGTGCCAGCAGCCAGCGACAGGGTCCATCTTACACCGGGGAGCTGTTTTTT. The encoded protein is CASSQRQGPSYTGELFF.

This chain links TRBV4-1 with TRBJ1-6, with no clear D. Trimming left V 0 bases short and J 9 bases short, with 21 bases between. The CDR3 length is 18 residues. Germline V gene data show CDR1 as MGHRA and CDR2 as YSYEKL. CDR3 residues: CASSQEGGRISGGSPLHF. In DNA form, the CDR3 reads TGCGCCAGCAGCCAAGAGGGAGGCAGGATCTCGGGAGGTTCACCCCTCCACTTT.

A few counts support this clonotype. V is TRBV24-1 and J is TRBJ2-3, with a tentative D call TRBD1 (8 bases). This CDR3 spans 16 amino acids. Deletions cut 1 base from V and 3 bases from J, with 13 bases between. CDR1 and CDR2 (germline): KGHDR, SFDVKD. CDR3 DNA sequence: TGTGCCACCAGTGATTTTGGACAGGGAGGGACAGATACGCAGTATTTT. This codes for CATSDFGQGGTDTQYF.

The count of this clonotype is one. This sequence joins TRBV6-2 or TRBV6-3 and TRBJ2-2; 7 bases align to TRBD1. The germline V gene has CDR1 MNHEY and CDR2 SVGEGT. This CDR3 spans 16 amino acids. Trimming cost V 4 bases and J 6 bases; bases outside gene matches: 11. The CDR3 nucleotides are TGTGCCAGCAGTTCCGTTAAGACAGGGAGAGCCGGGGAGCTGTTTTTT. It translates to CASSSVKTGRAGELFF.

The V call is TRBV7-3, the J call TRBJ2-3; D not certain. Germline V gene data show CDR1 as SGHTA and CDR2 as FQGTGA. V gave up 5 bases and J gave up 2 bases, with 11 bases separating them. This CDR3 is 14 amino acids long. CDR3 bases: TGTGCCAGCAGCCCGGGTTTCAACACAGATACGCAGTATTTT. Translation gives CASSPGFNTDTQYF.